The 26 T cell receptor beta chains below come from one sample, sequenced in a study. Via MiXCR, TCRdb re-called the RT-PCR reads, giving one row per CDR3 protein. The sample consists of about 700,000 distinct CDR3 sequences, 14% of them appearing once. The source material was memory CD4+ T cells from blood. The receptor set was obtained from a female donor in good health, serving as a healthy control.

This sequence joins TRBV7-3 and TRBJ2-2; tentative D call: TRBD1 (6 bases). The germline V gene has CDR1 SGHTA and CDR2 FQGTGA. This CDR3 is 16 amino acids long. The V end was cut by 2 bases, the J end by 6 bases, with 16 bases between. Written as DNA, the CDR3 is TGTGCCAGCAGCTTACAGAGGACAGCCGCCGCCGGGGAGCTGTTTTTT. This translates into CASSLQRTAAAGELFF.

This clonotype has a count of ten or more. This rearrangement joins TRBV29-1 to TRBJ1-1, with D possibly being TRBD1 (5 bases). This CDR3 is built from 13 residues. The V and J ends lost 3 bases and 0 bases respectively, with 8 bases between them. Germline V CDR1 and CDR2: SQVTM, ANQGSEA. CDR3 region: CSVEEGMNTEAFF. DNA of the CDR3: TGCAGCGTTGAGGAGGGGATGAACACTGAAGCTTTCTTT.

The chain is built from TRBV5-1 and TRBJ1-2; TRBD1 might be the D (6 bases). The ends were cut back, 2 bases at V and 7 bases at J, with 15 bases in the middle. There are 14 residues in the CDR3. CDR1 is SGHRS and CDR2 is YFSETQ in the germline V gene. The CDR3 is CASSFYRAGSGYTF. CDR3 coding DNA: TGCGCCAGCAGCTTTTACAGGGCAGGGAGTGGCTACACCTTC.

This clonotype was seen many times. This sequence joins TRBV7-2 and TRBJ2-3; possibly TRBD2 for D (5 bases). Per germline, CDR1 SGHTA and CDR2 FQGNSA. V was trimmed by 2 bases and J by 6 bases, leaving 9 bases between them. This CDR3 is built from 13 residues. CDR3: CASSLRETDTQYF. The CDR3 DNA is TGTGCCAGCAGCTTAAGGGAGACGGATACGCAGTATTTT.

Here the CDR3 DNA reads TGTGCCAGCAGCTTAGCCAGTCCATGGGGGACTAGGGGGGCCCATGAGCAGTTCTTC. Amino acids: CASSLASPWGTRGAHEQFF. The V and J genes are TRBV7-2 and TRBJ2-1, with 8 bases lining up with TRBD2. Losses at the gene ends were 0 bases for V and 8 bases for J; bases not matched to a gene: 18. CDR3 size: 19 residues. The germline CDR1 and CDR2 sequences are SGHTA and FQGNSA.

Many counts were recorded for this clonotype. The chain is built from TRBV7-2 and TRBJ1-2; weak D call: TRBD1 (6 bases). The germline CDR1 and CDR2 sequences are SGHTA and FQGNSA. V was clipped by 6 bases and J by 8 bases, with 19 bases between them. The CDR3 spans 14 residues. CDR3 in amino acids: CASSQGTDRWGYTF. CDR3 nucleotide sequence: TGTGCCAGCAGTCAGGGGACGGATAGATGGGGCTACACCTTC.

DNA for the CDR3: TGTGCCAGCAGCTTGTCCAGCGGGGGGCAATACAATGAGCAGTTCTTC. Residues: CASSLSSGGQYNEQFF. The V and J genes are TRBV7-2 and TRBJ2-1, with 9 bases fitting TRBD2. Per germline, CDR1 SGHTA and CDR2 FQGNSA. CDR3 length equals 16 residues. V gave up 3 bases and J gave up 4 bases; unmatched junction bases: 7.

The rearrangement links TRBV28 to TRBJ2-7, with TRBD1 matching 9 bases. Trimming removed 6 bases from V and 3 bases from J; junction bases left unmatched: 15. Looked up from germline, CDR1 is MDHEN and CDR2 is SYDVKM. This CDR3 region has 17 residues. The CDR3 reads CASRALQGASGDYEQYF. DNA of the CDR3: TGTGCCAGCAGAGCACTACAGGGGGCGAGCGGGGACTACGAGCAGTACTTC.

CDR3 sequence (DNA): TGTGCCAGCAGCGTAGATATAGGGGATGTAGGGGGTGAGCAGTTCTTC. This gives the protein CASSVDIGDVGGEQFF. The chain employs TRBV9 and TRBJ2-1; D is perhaps TRBD1 (6 bases). The CDR3 consists of 16 residues. Germline loops: CDR1 SGDLS, CDR2 YYNGEE. V shed 0 bases and J shed 9 bases, with 19 bases lying between them.

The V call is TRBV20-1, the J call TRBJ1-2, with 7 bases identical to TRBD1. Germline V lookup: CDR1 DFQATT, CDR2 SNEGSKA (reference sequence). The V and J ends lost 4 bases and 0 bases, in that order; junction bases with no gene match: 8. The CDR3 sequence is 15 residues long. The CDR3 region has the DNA TGCAGTGCTAAAGAGGGGGCCGCTTCTAACTATGGCTACACCTTC. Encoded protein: CSAKEGAASNYGYTF.

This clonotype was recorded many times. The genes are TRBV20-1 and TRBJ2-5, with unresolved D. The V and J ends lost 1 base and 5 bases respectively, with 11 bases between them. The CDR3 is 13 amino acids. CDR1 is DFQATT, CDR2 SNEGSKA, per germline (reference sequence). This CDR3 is CSARAGRGETQYF. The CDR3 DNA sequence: TGCAGTGCTAGAGCGGGTAGAGGTGAGACCCAGTACTTC.

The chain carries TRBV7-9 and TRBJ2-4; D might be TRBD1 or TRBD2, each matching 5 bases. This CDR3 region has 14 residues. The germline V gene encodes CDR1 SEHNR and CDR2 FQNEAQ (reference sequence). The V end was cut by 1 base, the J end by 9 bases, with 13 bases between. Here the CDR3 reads CASSLEIGTGIQYF. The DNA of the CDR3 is TGTGCCAGCAGCTTAGAAATAGGGACGGGCATTCAGTACTTC.

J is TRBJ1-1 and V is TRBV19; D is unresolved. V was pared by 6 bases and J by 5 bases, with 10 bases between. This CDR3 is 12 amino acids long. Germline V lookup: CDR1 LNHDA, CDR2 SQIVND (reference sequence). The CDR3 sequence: CASRLRETEAFF. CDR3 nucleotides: TGTGCCAGTAGGCTCAGAGAGACTGAAGCTTTCTTT.

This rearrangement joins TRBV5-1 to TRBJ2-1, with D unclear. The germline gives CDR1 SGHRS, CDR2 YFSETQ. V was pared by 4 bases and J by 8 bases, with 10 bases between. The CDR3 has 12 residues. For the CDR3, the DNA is TGCGCCAGCAGCCTGCTGGGCGATGAGCAGTTCTTC. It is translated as CASSLLGDEQFF.

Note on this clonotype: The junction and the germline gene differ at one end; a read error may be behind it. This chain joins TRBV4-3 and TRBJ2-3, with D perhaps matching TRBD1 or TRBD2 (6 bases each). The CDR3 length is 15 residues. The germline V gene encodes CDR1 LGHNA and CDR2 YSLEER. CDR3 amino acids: CSSSRRGSGTDTQYF. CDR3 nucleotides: TGCTCCAGCAGCAGGAGGGGGTCGGGCACAGATACGCAGTATTTT.

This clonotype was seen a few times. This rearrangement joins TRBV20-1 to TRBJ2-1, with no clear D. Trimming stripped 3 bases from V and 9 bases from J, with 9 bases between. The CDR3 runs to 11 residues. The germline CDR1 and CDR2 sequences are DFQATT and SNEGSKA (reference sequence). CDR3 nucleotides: TGCAGTGCTAGTCAGGTAGCTGAGCAGTTCTTC. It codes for CSASQVAEQFF.

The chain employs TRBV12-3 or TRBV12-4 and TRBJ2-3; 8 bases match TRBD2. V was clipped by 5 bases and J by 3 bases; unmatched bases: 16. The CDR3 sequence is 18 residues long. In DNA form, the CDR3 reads TGTGCCAGCAGTCCAAGAATCGGGGGGGCGAAGAAAACAGATACGCAGTATTTT. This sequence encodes CASSPRIGGAKKTDTQYF.

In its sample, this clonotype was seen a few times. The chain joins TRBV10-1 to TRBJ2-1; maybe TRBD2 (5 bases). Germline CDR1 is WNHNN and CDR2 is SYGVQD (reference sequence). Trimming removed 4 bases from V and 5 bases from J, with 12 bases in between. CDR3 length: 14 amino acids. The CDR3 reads CASSARRANNEQFF. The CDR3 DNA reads TGCGCCAGCAGTGCAAGGCGGGCTAACAATGAGCAGTTCTTC.

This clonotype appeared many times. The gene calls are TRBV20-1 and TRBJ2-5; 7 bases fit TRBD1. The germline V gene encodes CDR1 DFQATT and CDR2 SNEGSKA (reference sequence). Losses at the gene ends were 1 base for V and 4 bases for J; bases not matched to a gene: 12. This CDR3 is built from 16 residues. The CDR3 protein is CSARGTGVGLIETQYF. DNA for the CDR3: TGCAGTGCTAGAGGAACAGGGGTGGGTCTAATAGAGACCCAGTACTTC.

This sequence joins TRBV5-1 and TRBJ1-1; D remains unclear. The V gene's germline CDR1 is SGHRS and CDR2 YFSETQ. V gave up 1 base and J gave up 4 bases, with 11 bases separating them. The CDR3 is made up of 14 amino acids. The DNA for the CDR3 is TGCGCCAGCAGCTTGATGTCGGCGACCACTGAAGCTTTCTTT. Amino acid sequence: CASSLMSATTEAFF.

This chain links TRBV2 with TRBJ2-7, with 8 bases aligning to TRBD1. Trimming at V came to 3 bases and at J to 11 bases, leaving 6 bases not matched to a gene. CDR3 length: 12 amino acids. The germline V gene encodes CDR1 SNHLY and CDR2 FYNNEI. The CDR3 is CASSDPQGAKYF. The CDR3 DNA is TGTGCCAGCAGTGATCCGCAGGGGGCGAAGTACTTC.

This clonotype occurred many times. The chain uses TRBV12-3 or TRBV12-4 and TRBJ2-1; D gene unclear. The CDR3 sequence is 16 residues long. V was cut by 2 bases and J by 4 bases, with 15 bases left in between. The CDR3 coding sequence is TGTGCCAGCAGTTTATCGTCGGGCGCCGGGTACAATGAGCAGTTCTTC. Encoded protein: CASSLSSGAGYNEQFF.

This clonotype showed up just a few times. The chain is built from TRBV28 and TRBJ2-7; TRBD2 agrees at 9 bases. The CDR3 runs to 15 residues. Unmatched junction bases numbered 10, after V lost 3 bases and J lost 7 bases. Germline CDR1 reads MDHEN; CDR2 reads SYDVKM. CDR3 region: CASSLTSGSGREQYF. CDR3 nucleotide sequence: TGTGCCAGCAGTTTGACTAGCGGATCCGGGAGGGAGCAGTACTTC.

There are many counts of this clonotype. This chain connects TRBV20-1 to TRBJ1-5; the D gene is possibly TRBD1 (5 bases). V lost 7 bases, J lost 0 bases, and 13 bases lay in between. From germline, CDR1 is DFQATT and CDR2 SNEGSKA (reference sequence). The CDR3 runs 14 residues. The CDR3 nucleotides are TGCAGTGGAGTGGGACCGATTAGCAATCAGCCCCAGCATTTT. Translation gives CSGVGPISNQPQHF.

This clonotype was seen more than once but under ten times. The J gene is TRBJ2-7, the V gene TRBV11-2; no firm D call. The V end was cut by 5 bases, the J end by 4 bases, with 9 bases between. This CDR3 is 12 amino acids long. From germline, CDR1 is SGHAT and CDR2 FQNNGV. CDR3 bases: TGTGCCAGCAGCCCCTCAGTGTACGAGCAGTACTTC. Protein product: CASSPSVYEQYF.

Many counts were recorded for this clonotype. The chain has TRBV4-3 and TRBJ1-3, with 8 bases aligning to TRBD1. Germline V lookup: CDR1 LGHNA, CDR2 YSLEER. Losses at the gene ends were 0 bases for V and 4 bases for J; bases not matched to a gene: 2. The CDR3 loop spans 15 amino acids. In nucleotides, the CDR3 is TGCGCCAGCAGCCAAGAGCGGGACAGGGGAAACACCATATATTTT. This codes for CASSQERDRGNTIYF.